This T cell receptor (beta chain) was identified during a study of T-cell memory formation after mild COVID-19. This CDR3 has 14 amino acids. Germline values: CDR1 MDHEN, CDR2 SYDVKM. Trimming removed 6 bases at V and 3 bases at J, with 15 bases between. TCRdb called the 5' RACE reads again in MiXCR, with one record for every CDR3 protein. The sample has about 350,000 distinct CDR3 sequences, approximately 14% seen once. This clonotype was seen a handful of times. What it binds is unknown. Notes on the study in general: CD4+ contracting clones lay mainly in CM and EM, CD8+ ones in EMRA.

This sequence joins TRBV28 and TRBJ2-7; TRBD1 might be the D (6 bases). What was sequenced was PBMCs or a T cell subset sorted from them (not recorded which). The receptor was derived from a man between 18 and 35 years old who had mild COVID-19 (a few samples of this study predate the infection). Cell type and time point are not known. In DNA, the CDR3 is TGTGCCAGCAGCCACCGGGACACCGGCTACGAGCAGTACGTC. Amino acid sequence: CASSHRDTGYEQYV.